A single sample is the source of the 12 T cell receptor beta chains below, sequenced in a study of blood T cell repertoires in COVID-19. Generated by immunoSEQ multiplex PCR, the TCRdb table keeps only in-frame clones and is missing some. The table includes about 480,000 clones, 85% to 90% detected once. Source material: peripheral blood. The receptors stem from a man between 18 and 35 years old with COVID-19, enrolled during active disease.

This clone came up a few times. The rearrangement uses TRBV5-1 and TRBJ2-2; 7 nucleotides line up with TRBD2. The germline CDR1 and CDR2 sequences are SGHRS and YFSETQ. J gave up 0 bases and V 0 bases, and 2 bases lay outside the gene matches. The length of the CDR3 is 16 residues. The CDR3 DNA reads as TGCGCCAGCAGCTTGGCGGGGGGTTCGAACACCGGGGAGCTGTTTTTT. Its translation: CASSLAGGSNTGELFF. The full variable domain, in which reference TRBV5-1 and TRBJ2-2 provide the parts outside the CDR3, is KAGVTQTPRYLIKTRGQQVTLSCSPISGHRSVSWYQQTPGQGLQFLFEYFSETQRNKGNFPGRFSGRQFSNSRSEMNVSTLELGDSALYLCASSLAGGSNTGELFFGEGSRLTVL.

V gene TRBV5-1 combines with J gene TRBJ2-7; tentative D call: TRBD1 (7 bases). This CDR3 contains 15 residues. Germline loops: CDR1 SGHRS, CDR2 YFSETQ. Trimming shortened V by 5 bases and J by 7 bases, and 22 bases separated the two germline ends. CDR3 in DNA: TGCGCCAGCAGTAATTCCGGGACAGCTCGGGGGGAGCAGTACTTC. This sequence encodes CASSNSGTARGEQYF.

The V call is TRBV7-9, the J call TRBJ2-1; 8 nucleotides line up with TRBD2. The CDR3 consists of 14 residues. The junction had 7 bases not matched to a gene; V was cut back by 6 bases and J by 6 bases. Germline values: CDR1 SEHNR, CDR2 FQNEAQ (reference sequence). The CDR3 loop is CASRPGLDPNEQFF. The CDR3 DNA follows: TGTGCCAGCAGACCGGGACTAGATCCCAATGAGCAGTTCTTC.

The rearrangement links TRBV7-5 to TRBJ2-3; the table calls TRBD2, which could not be checked here. TRBV7-5 is deemed a pseudogene. The CDR3 has 17 residues. The CDR3 loop reads CVRSPEGGAAFTDTQYF. CDR3 sequence (DNA): TGTGTCAGAAGCCCGGAGGGAGGAGCGGCCTTCACAGATACGCAGTATTTT.

The V gene is TRBV7-3, the J gene TRBJ1-1; D ambiguous. This CDR3 comprises 13 residues. The ends were cut back, 5 bases at V and 4 bases at J, with 11 bases in the middle. Germline CDR1 SGHTA, CDR2 FQGTGA. Written as DNA, the CDR3 is TGTGCCAGCAGCCCGCAAACGGGCACTGAAGCTTTCTTT. Protein: CASSPQTGTEAFF.

V and J are TRBV7-2 and TRBJ1-2; perhaps TRBD1 as D (6 bases). The V end lost 5 bases, the J end lost 0 bases, and 16 bases lay between the germline ends. The CDR3 spans 16 residues. Germline V gene sequence: CDR1 SGHTA, CDR2 FQGNSA. The CDR3 is CASSRNTGNTNYGYTF. In DNA, the CDR3 is TGTGCCAGCAGCCGTAATACAGGGAATACTAACTATGGCTACACCTTC.

In its sample, this clone was seen once. V gene TRBV10-1 combines with J gene TRBJ2-7; D is possibly TRBD2 (6 bases). CDR1 and CDR2 from the germline V gene are WNHNN and SYGVQD (reference sequence). CDR3 length: 14 amino acids. The V end lost 4 bases, the J end lost 2 bases, and 12 bases lay between the germline ends. CDR3 residues: CASSVASAPYEQYF. For the CDR3, the DNA is TGCGCCAGCAGTGTGGCTAGCGCGCCCTACGAGCAGTACTTC.

DNA for the CDR3: TGCGCCAGCAGCCAAGTTTTTTCGTCGGGGAACACTGAAGCTTTCTTT. Translated: CASSQVFSSGNTEAFF. The gene calls are TRBV4-1 and TRBJ1-1; no firm D call. Per the germline V gene, CDR1 is MGHRA and CDR2 is YSYEKL. Trimming took 1 base from V and 1 from J, leaving 13 bases between them. CDR3 length equals 16 residues.

The rearrangement links TRBV24-1 to TRBJ1-1, with D possibly being TRBD1 (5 bases). V was shortened by 7 bases and J by 5 bases, with 10 bases between the two germline ends. The CDR3 covers 12 residues. Germline V lookup: CDR1 KGHDR, CDR2 SFDVKD. The CDR3 region has the DNA TGTGCCACCAGCGGGGGTGATACTGAAGCTTTCTTT. The encoded protein is CATSGGDTEAFF.

This chain connects TRBV18 to TRBJ2-1; D is uncertain. Germline CDR1 reads KGHSH; CDR2 reads LQKENI. The CDR3 runs 14 residues. With 3 bases removed from V and 10 bases from J, the gap between germline ends came to 16 bases. Here the CDR3 reads CASSPSTIPGEQFF. The CDR3 DNA reads TGTGCCAGCTCACCCTCTACAATTCCCGGGGAGCAGTTCTTC.

The chain uses TRBV5-6 and TRBJ2-2; 7 bases line up with TRBD2. V lost 2 bases to trimming and J lost 4 bases; unmatched junction nucleotides: 5. CDR1 SGHDT and CDR2 YYEEEE come from the germline V gene. The CDR3 sequence is 15 residues long. The CDR3 reads CASSFRDYSTGELFF. CDR3 DNA sequence: TGTGCCAGCAGCTTTAGGGACTACTCCACCGGGGAGCTGTTTTTT.

J is TRBJ1-1 and V is TRBV18; tentative D call: TRBD1 (6 bases). The CDR3 loop spans 12 amino acids. The V end was cut by 6 bases, the J end by 6 bases, with 11 bases between. The germline V gene encodes CDR1 KGHSH and CDR2 LQKENI. CDR3 DNA: TGTGCCAGCTCCTCCTCAGGGGCTGAAGCTTTCTTT. It is translated as CASSSSGAEAFF. The full variable domain, with the rest looked up from reference TRBV18 and TRBJ1-1, is NAGVMQNPRHLVRRRGQEARLRCSPMKGHSHVYWYRQLPEEGLKFMVYLQKENIIDESGMPKERFSAEFPKEGPSILRIQQVVRGDSAAYFCASSSSGAEAFFGQGTRLTVV.